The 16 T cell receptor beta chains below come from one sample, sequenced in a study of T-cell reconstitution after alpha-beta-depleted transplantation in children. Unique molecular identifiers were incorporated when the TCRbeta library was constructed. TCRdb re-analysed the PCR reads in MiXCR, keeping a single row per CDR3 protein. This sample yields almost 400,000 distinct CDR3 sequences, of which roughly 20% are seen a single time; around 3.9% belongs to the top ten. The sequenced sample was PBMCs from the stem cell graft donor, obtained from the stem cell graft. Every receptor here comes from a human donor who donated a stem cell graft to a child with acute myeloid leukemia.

CDR3 sequence: CASSEYRDRHTDTQYF. CDR3 sequence (DNA): TGTGCCAGCAGTGAATACCGGGACAGGCACACAGATACGCAGTATTTT. The chain uses TRBV25-1 and TRBJ2-3; 8 nucleotides align to TRBD1. Losses at the gene ends were 0 bases for V and 2 bases for J; bases not matched to a gene: 4. Per the germline V gene, CDR1 is MGHDK and CDR2 is SYGVNS. The CDR3 is made up of 16 amino acids.

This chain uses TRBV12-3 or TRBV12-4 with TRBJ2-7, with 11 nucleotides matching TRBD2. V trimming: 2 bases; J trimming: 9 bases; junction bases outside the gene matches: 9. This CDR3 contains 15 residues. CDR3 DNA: TGTGCCAGCAGTTTAACTAGCGGGAGTTTATCGGGGCAGTACTTC. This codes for CASSLTSGSLSGQYF.

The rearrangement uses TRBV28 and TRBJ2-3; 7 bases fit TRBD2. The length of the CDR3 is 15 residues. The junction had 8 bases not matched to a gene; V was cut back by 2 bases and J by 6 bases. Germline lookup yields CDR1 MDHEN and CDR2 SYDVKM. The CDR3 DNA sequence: TGTGCCAGCAGTTTAACTGGCGGGAGTGTTGATACGCAGTATTTT. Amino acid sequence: CASSLTGGSVDTQYF. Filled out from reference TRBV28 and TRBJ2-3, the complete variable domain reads DVKVTQSSRYLVKRTGEKVFLECVQDMDHENMFWYRQDPGLGLRLIYFSYDVKMKEKGDIPEGYSVSREKKERFSLILESASTNQTSMYLCASSLTGGSVDTQYFGPGTRLTVL.

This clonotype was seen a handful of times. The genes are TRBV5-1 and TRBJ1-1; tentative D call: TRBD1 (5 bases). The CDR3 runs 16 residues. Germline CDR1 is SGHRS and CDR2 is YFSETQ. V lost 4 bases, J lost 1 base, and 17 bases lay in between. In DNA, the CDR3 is TGCGCCAGCAGCCGTCCCCCCCCGGGGGAGAACACTGAAGCTTTCTTT. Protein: CASSRPPPGENTEAFF.

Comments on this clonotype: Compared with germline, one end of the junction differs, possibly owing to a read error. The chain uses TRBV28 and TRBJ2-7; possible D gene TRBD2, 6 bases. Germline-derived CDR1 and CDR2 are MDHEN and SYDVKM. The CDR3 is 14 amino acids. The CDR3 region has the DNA TGTTCCAGCAGCGTCGCAGGGAGGTCCTACGAGCAGTACTTC. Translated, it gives CSSSVAGRSYEQYF.

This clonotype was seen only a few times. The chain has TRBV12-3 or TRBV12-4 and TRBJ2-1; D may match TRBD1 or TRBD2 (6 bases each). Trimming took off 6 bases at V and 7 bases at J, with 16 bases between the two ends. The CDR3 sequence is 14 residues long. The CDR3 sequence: CASSPWGAGNEQFF. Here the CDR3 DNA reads TGTGCCAGCAGCCCATGGGGGGCTGGTAATGAGCAGTTCTTC.

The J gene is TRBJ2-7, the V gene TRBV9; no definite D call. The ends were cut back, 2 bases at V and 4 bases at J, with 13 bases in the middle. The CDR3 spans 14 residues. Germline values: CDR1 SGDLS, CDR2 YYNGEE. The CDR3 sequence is CASSVGVGEYEQYF. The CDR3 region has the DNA TGTGCCAGCAGCGTGGGTGTAGGAGAGTACGAGCAGTACTTC.

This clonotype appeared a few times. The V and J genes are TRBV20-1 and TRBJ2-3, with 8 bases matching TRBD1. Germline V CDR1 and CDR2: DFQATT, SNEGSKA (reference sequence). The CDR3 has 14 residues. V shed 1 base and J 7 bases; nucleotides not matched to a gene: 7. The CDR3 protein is CSARAGTGGNTQYF. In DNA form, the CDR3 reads TGCAGTGCTAGAGCCGGAACAGGGGGTAATACGCAGTATTTT.

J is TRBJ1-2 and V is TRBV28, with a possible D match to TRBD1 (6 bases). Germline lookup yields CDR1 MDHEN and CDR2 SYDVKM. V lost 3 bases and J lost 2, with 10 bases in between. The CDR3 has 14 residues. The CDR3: CASSFPTGNYGYTF. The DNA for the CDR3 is TGTGCCAGCAGTTTCCCAACAGGGAACTATGGCTACACCTTC.

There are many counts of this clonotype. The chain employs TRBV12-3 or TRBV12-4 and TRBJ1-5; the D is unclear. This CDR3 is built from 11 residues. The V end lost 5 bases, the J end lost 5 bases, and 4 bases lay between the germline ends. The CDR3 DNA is TGTGCCAGCAGTCTCTATCAGCCCCAGCATTTT. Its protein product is CASSLYQPQHF.

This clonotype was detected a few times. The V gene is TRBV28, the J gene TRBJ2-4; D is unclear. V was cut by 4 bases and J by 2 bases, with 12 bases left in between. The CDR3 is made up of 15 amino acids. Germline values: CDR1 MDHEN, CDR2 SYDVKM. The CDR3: CASSCHGCPKNIQYF. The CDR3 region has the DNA TGTGCCAGCAGTTGCCATGGGTGTCCCAAAAACATTCAGTACTTC.

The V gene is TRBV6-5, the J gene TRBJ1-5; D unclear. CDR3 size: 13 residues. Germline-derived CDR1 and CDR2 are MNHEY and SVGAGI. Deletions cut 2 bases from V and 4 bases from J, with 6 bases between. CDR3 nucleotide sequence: TGTGCCAGCAGTTACAGCGAGAATCAGCCCCAGCATTTT. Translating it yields CASSYSENQPQHF.

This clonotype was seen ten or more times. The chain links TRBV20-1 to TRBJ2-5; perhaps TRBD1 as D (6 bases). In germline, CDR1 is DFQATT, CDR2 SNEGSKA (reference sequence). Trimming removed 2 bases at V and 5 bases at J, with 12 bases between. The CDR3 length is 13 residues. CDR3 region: CSARWGHGETQYF. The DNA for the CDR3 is TGCAGTGCTAGATGGGGACATGGGGAGACCCAGTACTTC.

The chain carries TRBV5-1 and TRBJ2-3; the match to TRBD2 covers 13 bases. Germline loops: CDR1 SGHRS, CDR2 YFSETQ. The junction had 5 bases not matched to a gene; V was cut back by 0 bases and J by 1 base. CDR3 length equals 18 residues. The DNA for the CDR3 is TGCGCCAGCAGCTTGGATGGGACTAGCGGGATTGGCACAGATACGCAGTATTTT. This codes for CASSLDGTSGIGTDTQYF.

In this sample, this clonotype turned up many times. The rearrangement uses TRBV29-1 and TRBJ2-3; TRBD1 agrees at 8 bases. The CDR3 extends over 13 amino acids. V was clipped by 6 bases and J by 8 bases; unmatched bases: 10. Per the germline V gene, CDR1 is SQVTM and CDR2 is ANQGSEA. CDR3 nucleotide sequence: TGCAGCGTCGTAGAGACAGGGGTGCCTACGCAGTATTTT. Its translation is CSVVETGVPTQYF.

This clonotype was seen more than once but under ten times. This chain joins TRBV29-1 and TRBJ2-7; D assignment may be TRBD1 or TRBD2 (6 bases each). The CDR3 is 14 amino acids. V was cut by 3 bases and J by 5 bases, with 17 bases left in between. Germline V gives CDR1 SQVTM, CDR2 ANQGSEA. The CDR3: CSVERLLGGDEQYF. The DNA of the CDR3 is TGCAGCGTTGAGCGCCTTCTGGGGGGCGACGAGCAGTACTTC.